This T cell receptor beta chain appears in the sequencing data of a study of blood T cell repertoires in COVID-19. The CDR3 is 16 amino acids. As originally analysed: Reference gene primer amplification gave estimated nucleated cell counts. Sequenced by immunoSEQ multiplex PCR; TCRdb stores in-frame clones only, minus some. V and J calls and clone size follow that table, whereas D and trimming were derived from the DNA. The data contain under 300,000 clones, approximately 80% of them singletons. This receptor was identified in a young man who had recovered from COVID-19. The source material was peripheral blood. The chain recombines TRBV21-1 with TRBJ2-2; whether TRBD1, the table's D call, matches the DNA was not checked. TRBV21-1 is annotated as a pseudogene. The CDR3 bases are TGTGCCAGCAGCGAAGTAATCAACAGATTTACCGGGGAGCTGTTTTTT. The encoded protein is CASSEVINRFTGELFF.